The rows below give T cell receptor beta chains drawn from one sample of a study of T cells expressing NK-cell markers. TCRdb re-called the 5' RACE reads and catalogs CDR3 proteins one per entry, DNA excluded. Recorded for this sample: about half a million distinct CDR3 sequences. Sequencing was performed on blood T cells: a sorted CD56 or NKG2C T cell subset, CD4+ or CD8+ T cells, or bulk PBMC T cells (not recorded which). These receptors all come from a woman aged 50 to 65 in good health. Each CDR3 is given with its conserved first and last residue.

TRBJ2-5 TRBV5-1 CASSLDGDVAETQYF
TRBJ2-1 TRBV7-6 CASSQGPEGEQFF
TRBJ2-1 TRBV6-2/TRBV6-3 CASRIGESSYNEQFF
TRBJ2-2 TRBV18 CASSPLGLGSTGELFF
TRBJ2-7 TRBV10-3 CAISPDRGGEQYF
TRBJ2-1 TRBV5-4 CASSPPDRGIGEQFF
TRBJ2-7 TRBV7-8 CASSLGQRSYEQYF
TRBJ1-1 TRBV6-1 CASPGGQVNTEAFF
TRBJ1-6 TRBV29-1 CSVLQGVNSPLHF
TRBJ2-1 TRBV29-1 CSVERGVTGGPREQFF
TRBJ2-3 TRBV3-1 CASRRGWGTDTQYF
TRBJ1-5 TRBV15 CATSIGQGHQPQHF
TRBJ2-7 TRBV7-2 CASGGAIGYEQYF
TRBJ1-3 TRBV5-1 CASSKDQGNAGNTIYF
TRBJ2-5 TRBV6-1 CASASQQETQYF
TRBJ1-1 TRBV19 CASLAAGPRTEAFF
TRBJ2-5 TRBV2 CASSAKGEVAQYF
TRBJ2-5 TRBV24-1 CATSRPGRRETQYF
TRBJ1-1 TRBV3-1 CASSQDGGSKTEAFF
TRBJ1-3 TRBV12-5 CASGQGSGNTIYF
TRBJ2-1 TRBV5-1 CASSKEVGPYNEQFF
TRBJ1-6 TRBV10-3 CAISESGETPLHF
TRBJ1-1 TRBV6-4 CASRPTGENTEAFF
TRBJ2-2 TRBV19 CAAGQRLAGPNTGELFF
TRBJ2-3 TRBV5-1 CASSLRTGPTDTQYF
TRBJ2-1 TRBV9 CASSSTRSNEQFF
TRBJ1-2 TRBV12-3/TRBV12-4 CASSYTARVNYGYTF
TRBJ1-5 TRBV7-9 CASSLGTGGFEPQHF
TRBJ2-1 TRBV4-1 CASSQAGGSPTSYNEQFF
TRBJ2-7 TRBV5-5 CASSIPGLLLEQYF
TRBJ2-1 TRBV20-1 CSASVDGGNEQFF
TRBJ1-6 TRBV6-2/TRBV6-3 CASSYAERQADSPLHF
TRBJ2-7 TRBV3-1 CASTLSGMREQYF
TRBJ2-3 TRBV19 CASSISSGPTDTQYF
TRBJ2-1 TRBV7-6 CASSPIGNEQFF
TRBJ2-4 TRBV2 CASKRESNIQYF
TRBJ2-1 TRBV27 CASSELSGREFF
TRBJ2-1 TRBV24-1 CATSGAAHNEQFF
TRBJ1-2 TRBV7-8 CASSVTGGSYGYTF
TRBJ2-1 TRBV4-1 CASSQVASGLYNEQFF
TRBJ1-1 TRBV19 CASSPSATLNTEAFF
TRBJ2-2 TRBV6-5 CASSQRSGPGELFF
TRBJ2-3 TRBV12-3/TRBV12-4 CASSDPVGTGGGGDTQYF
TRBJ2-1 TRBV4-1 CATRGADWSINEQFF
TRBJ2-1 TRBV12-3/TRBV12-4 CASSLVGTSGPTYNEQFF
TRBJ2-3 TRBV20-1 CSVPKIDTQYF
TRBJ2-7 TRBV5-6 CASSSLRAEASYEQYF
TRBJ2-7 TRBV20-1 CSAHRSSYEQYF
TRBJ1-2 TRBV6-4 CASSEDIGGVYGYTF
TRBJ1-1 TRBV27 CASSLEGPLTEAFF